The sequence of this T cell receptor (beta chain) was determined in a study of T cell responses to AZD1222 COVID-19 vaccine. Sequenced by immunoSEQ multiplex PCR; TCRdb stores in-frame clones only, minus some. The sample includes around 190,000 clones, roughly 92% seen only once; the top ten take 1.5% to 2%. The V end was cut by 4 bases, the J end by 7 bases, with 23 bases between. CDR1 is SGHRS and CDR2 is YFSETQ in the germline V gene. This CDR3 has 16 amino acids. Here the sequenced sample was peripheral blood, taken 28 days after the second AZD1222 dose. The TCR sequence derives from an adult who received the AZD1222 COVID-19 vaccine. The genes are TRBV5-1 and TRBJ1-2; the D gene is possibly TRBD1 (5 bases). The CDR3 loop reads CASSPRGDAGEGGYTF. The DNA of the CDR3 is TGCGCCAGCAGCCCCCGGGGGGACGCAGGAGAGGGTGGCTACACCTTC.